This TCR beta chain was sequenced for a study of cytomegalovirus exposure and HLA in healthy donors. As to this clone: What it binds is not known.

With V trimmed by 7 bases and J by 6 bases, 7 bases remained unmatched. The CDR3 length is 13 residues. CDR1 is MNHNS and CDR2 is SASEGT in the germline V gene. The study ran its PCR with 60 Vbeta and 13 Jbeta primers. Assay used: immunoSEQ multiplex PCR; TCRdb lists only in-frame clones, some missing. The table lists approximately 180,000 clones, about 69% of them singletons. Whole-study results and caveats: A later analysis reportedly identified an Asian-associated ancestry cluster as carrying fewer N-insertions than the approximately 620-donor mean. As a later analysis revealed, most CMV-associated TCR beta chains appeared HLA-restricted. Sequencing probably produced one cluster of sequence variants that were highly shared.

This TCR was sampled from a male donor in good health and CMV-seronegative. The sequencing sample was made of PBMCs. The V call is TRBV6-1, the J call TRBJ2-3; 7 bases are shared with TRBD2. CDR3 region: CASIHPGGDTQYF. CDR3 sequence (DNA): TGTGCCAGCATTCATCCGGGGGGTGATACGCAGTATTTT.